This TCR beta chain is from a study of post-analysis software for immune sequencing data (dated by TCRdb to the mid-2010s). With regard to the full study: The recorded disease courses included relapsing-remitting, secondary progressive and progressive-relapsing multiple sclerosis, and some patients had no subtype annotation. The multiple sclerosis patient repertoires were compared with some twelve previously published healthy control repertoires from donors aged roughly 6 to 25 years. A subset of samples was prepared in parallel using single-end sample barcoding, then pooled and co-amplified after Illumina adapter ligation.

CDR3 length: 16 amino acids, cysteine to phenylalanine. The entry retains the CDR3 DNA only, 48 bases that are in frame from base 1. Cut back by 4 bases and 3 bases, the V and J ends lie 16 bases apart. Per the germline V gene, MGHRA is the CDR1 and YSYEKL is the CDR2. Receptor libraries were prepared by PCR. TCRdb records Illumina HiSeq 2500 as the sequencer. Unique molecular identifiers were incorporated into TCR beta cDNA libraries to reduce PCR and sequencing biases. Per 1 to 10 million input T cells, 500,000 or so cDNA molecules were obtained, such that each molecule approximated one T cell. The patient libraries were prepared and sequenced with the same protocol used for the earlier healthy control dataset. Within a given batch, samples were prepared together, multiplexed and sequenced on the same HiSeq lane. The authors' analysis ran thus. Raw barcoded reads were processed with MIGEC, discarding single-read molecular identifier groups before consensus assembly and CDR3 extraction. Clonotype tables were post-analysed with VDJtools, and diversity was normalized by down-sampling all datasets to the smallest sample size. Repertoire overlap clustering matched CDR3 amino acid but not nucleotide sequences to correct batch-related cross-sample contamination. TCRdb passed the public sequencing reads through fastp at Q25 and MiXCR, retaining productive beta sequences. When rows share a CDR3 protein, they turn into one entry using the most common DNA and genes. TCRdb's processing, not the authors' own work, is the source of the V and J calls. The sample has roughly 400,000 distinct CDR3 sequences on record, approximately 42% of them singletons. In total, the top ten clones hold under 9% of the sample.

Concerning this clonotype itself: What this receptor recognizes is not known. Within one base of it there is no much larger clone, and no base qualities were kept.

Overall results and qualifications from the work: The multiple sclerosis patient group was slightly younger than the control group. Direct clustering with F measure revealed strong co-clustering of samples prepared in the same batch, which led to a batch-effect correction. Compared with controls, multiple sclerosis patients had significantly lower normalized Chao1 diversity, a finding suggesting substantial peripheral T-cell clonal expansion. Significantly higher frequencies in patients than in controls were found for about 5 TRBV segments, including TRBV5-6, TRBV5-1 and TRBV20-1.

TCR beta repertoires were profiled from peripheral blood of roughly 13 young patients with multiple sclerosis to demonstrate the VDJtools post-analysis software. The multiple sclerosis patients were children and adolescents between about 6 and 16 years of age. Sequences were obtained from blood. Recombination joined TRBV4-1 with TRBJ2-1; TRBD2 might be the D gene, on 7 matching bases. The TCR was taken from a girl aged 2-9 years with multiple sclerosis. The sequenced DNA: TGCGCCAGCAGCCCACCGGGGGGCGCGGGCTACAATGAGCAGTTCTTC. This codes for CASSPPGGAGYNEQFF.